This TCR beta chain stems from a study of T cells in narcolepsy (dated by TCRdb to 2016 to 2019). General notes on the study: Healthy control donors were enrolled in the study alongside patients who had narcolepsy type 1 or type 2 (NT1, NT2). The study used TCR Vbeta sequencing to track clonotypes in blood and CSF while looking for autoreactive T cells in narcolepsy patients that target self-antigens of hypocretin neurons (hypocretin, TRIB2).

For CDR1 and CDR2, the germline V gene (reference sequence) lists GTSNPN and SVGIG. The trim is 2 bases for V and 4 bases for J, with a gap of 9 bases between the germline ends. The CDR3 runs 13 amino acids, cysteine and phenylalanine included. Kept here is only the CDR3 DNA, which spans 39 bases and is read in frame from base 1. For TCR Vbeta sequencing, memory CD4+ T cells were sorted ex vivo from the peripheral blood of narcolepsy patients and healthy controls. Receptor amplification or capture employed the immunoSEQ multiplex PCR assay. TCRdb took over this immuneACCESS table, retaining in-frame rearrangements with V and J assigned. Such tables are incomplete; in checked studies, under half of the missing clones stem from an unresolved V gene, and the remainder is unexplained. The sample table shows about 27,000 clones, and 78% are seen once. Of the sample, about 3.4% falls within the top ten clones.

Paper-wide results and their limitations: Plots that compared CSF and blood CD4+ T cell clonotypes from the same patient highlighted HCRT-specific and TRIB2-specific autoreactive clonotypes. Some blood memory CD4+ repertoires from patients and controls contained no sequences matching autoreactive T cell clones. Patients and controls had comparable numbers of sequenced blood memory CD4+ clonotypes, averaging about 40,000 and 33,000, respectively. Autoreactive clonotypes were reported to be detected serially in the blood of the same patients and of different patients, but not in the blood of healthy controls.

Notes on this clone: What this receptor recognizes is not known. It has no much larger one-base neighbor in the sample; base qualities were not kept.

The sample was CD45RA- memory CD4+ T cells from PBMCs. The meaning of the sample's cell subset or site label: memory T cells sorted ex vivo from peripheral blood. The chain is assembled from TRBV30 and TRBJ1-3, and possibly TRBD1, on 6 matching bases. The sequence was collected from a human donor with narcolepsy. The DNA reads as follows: TGTGCCTGGAGTCCGGGGGCCGGAAACACCATATATTTT. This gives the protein CAWSPGAGNTIYF.